This is a list of T cell receptor beta chains from one sample in a study of blood T cell repertoires in COVID-19. Clones were sequenced by immunoSEQ multiplex PCR, and TCRdb holds only the in-frame ones, with some missing. The profile shows about 150,000 clones, 75% to 85% of them singletons. The sequencing input was peripheral blood. Receptors were obtained from a woman aged 45 to 65 in a cohort sampled during active or convalescent COVID-19. CDR3s include the opening cysteine and the closing phenylalanine or tryptophan. D genes are given only for firm matches. Clone size appears in some rows only: once, few, many, or a class for an expanded clone.

DNA: TGTGCCAGCAGCTTTAAACGCGGACAGGGTGAAAACATTCAGTACTTC
CDR3: CASSFKRGQGENIQYF
J: TRBJ2-4
D: TRBD1
V: TRBV7-2
size: -

DNA: TGTGCCATCAGTGAGTTGGGAGCCTCTAATGAAAAACTGTTTTTT
CDR3: CAISELGASNEKLFF
J: TRBJ1-4
D: -
V: TRBV10-3
size: -

DNA: TGCGCCAGCAGCCCGGGACACGGGTCGAACACTGAAGCTTTCTTT
CDR3: CASSPGHGSNTEAFF
J: TRBJ1-1
D: -
V: TRBV5-1
size: -

DNA: TGTGCCAGCAGTCGAACAGGGGTCGAGACCCAGTACTTC
CDR3: CASSRTGVETQYF
J: TRBJ2-5
D: TRBD1
V: TRBV6-5
size: -

DNA: TGCGCCAGCAGCTTGGCACAGGGGGGAACCCGTAACTATGGCTACACCTTC
CDR3: CASSLAQGGTRNYGYTF
J: TRBJ1-2
D: TRBD1
V: TRBV5-1
size: few

DNA: TGCGCCAGCAGTCCCGGTCGGGGGGCTGGTAATGAAAAACTGTTTTTT
CDR3: CASSPGRGAGNEKLFF
J: TRBJ1-4
D: -
V: TRBV5-1
size: -

DNA: TGTGCCACCACGCGGGAGGGGGCGTACTATGGCTACACCTTC
CDR3: CATTREGAYYGYTF
J: TRBJ1-2
D: TRBD1
V: TRBV19
size: -

DNA: TGTGCCACCAGCGACGAGTTAGCGGGGGAAAAAGAGACCCAGTACTTC
CDR3: CATSDELAGEKETQYF
J: TRBJ2-5
D: TRBD2
V: TRBV15
size: -

DNA: TGTGCCAGCAGTTCCCGGGGGCACCTAGGGCTAGCGGGGCGAGAGACCCAGTACTTC
CDR3: CASSSRGHLGLAGRETQYF
J: TRBJ2-5
D: TRBD2
V: TRBV27
size: -

DNA: TGCGCCAGCAGCCCAACAGGGAGCTCTGGAAACACCATATATTTT
CDR3: CASSPTGSSGNTIYF
J: TRBJ1-3
D: -
V: TRBV5-1
size: -

DNA: TGTGCTAGTGGTTTGGGGGAGCTGGGCCCCCAGCATTTT
CDR3: CASGLGELGPQHF
J: TRBJ1-5
D: -
V: TRBV12-5
size: -

DNA: TGTGCCAGCAGTTTACAGGGTGACTATGGCTACACCTTC
CDR3: CASSLQGDYGYTF
J: TRBJ1-2
D: -
V: TRBV2
size: -

DNA: TGTGCCAGCAGCCTAGGGACAGCGGCTGGAAACACCATATATTTT
CDR3: CASSLGTAAGNTIYF
J: TRBJ1-3
D: TRBD1
V: TRBV9
size: -

DNA: TGTGCCAGCAGTTGGGGGGGGGCAGCGCAGTATTTT
CDR3: CASSWGGAAQYF
J: TRBJ2-3
D: -
V: TRBV6-5
size: -

DNA: TGTGCCAGCAGCCTCCGGGCAGGGAACTCCGGGGAGCTGTTTTTT
CDR3: CASSLRAGNSGELFF
J: TRBJ2-2
D: -
V: TRBV5-5
size: -

DNA: TGTGCCAGCAGCGCCCAGGTACTAGCGAACGCGCACCCCGGGGAGCTGTTTTTT
CDR3: CASSAQVLANAHPGELFF
J: TRBJ2-2
D: TRBD2
V: TRBV9
size: -

DNA: TGTGCCAGCAGACCCACCCCGACAGGGTGGAATCAGCCCCAGCATTTT
CDR3: CASRPTPTGWNQPQHF
J: TRBJ1-5
D: TRBD1
V: TRBV2
size: -

DNA: TGTGCCAGCAGCTTGGGAGGTTCGTTGTGGAATGAGCAGTTCTTC
CDR3: CASSLGGSLWNEQFF
J: TRBJ2-1
D: -
V: TRBV5-4
size: -

DNA: TGTGCCAGCAGCTTATCAGGGATGAGCTATGGCTACACCTTC
CDR3: CASSLSGMSYGYTF
J: TRBJ1-2
D: -
V: TRBV7-8
size: once

DNA: TGCGCCAGCAGTCAGAGACAGGGCTACGAGCAGTACTTC
CDR3: CASSQRQGYEQYF
J: TRBJ2-7
D: TRBD1
V: TRBV23-1
size: once

DNA: TGTGCCAGCAGCGGACAGGGTGTAGAGACCCAGTACTTC
CDR3: CASSGQGVETQYF
J: TRBJ2-5
D: TRBD1
V: TRBV3-1/TRBV3-2
size: -

DNA: TGCAGCGTTGAAGACTCAGGGAGGGGGATCACTGAAGCTTTCTTT
CDR3: CSVEDSGRGITEAFF
J: TRBJ1-1
D: -
V: TRBV29-1
size: -

DNA: TGTGCCACCAGTCAGGGTTATAGCAATCAGCCCCAGCATTTT
CDR3: CATSQGYSNQPQHF
J: TRBJ1-5
D: -
V: TRBV24-1
size: once

DNA: TGTGCCAGCAGCTTGGGACAGGGATTTAATTCACCCCTCCACTTT
CDR3: CASSLGQGFNSPLHF
J: TRBJ1-6
D: TRBD1
V: TRBV11-2
size: -

DNA: TGTGCAAGTCGCTTAGGGGCGCGGGGGGAGCACAATGAGCAGTTCTTC
CDR3: CASRLGARGEHNEQFF
J: TRBJ2-1
D: -
V: TRBV12-2
size: many

DNA: TGTGCCAGCAGCTTGGGGGACAGGGGGCCCCAAGAGACCCAGTACTTC
CDR3: CASSLGDRGPQETQYF
J: TRBJ2-5
D: TRBD1
V: TRBV5-5
size: -

DNA: TGTGCCAGTAGTATTAGTGGGGAGCTGTTTTTT
CDR3: CASSISGELFF
J: TRBJ2-2
D: -
V: TRBV19
size: -

DNA: TGTGCCAGCAGCCCCCTACAGGGTCTGGTGACTGAAGCTTTCTTT
CDR3: CASSPLQGLVTEAFF
J: TRBJ1-1
D: -
V: TRBV13
size: -

DNA: TGTGCCAGCAGTTACTCTGGGGACAGGGCTGGAAACACCATATATTTT
CDR3: CASSYSGDRAGNTIYF
J: TRBJ1-3
D: TRBD1
V: TRBV6-5
size: -

DNA: TGTGCCAGCAGCCGGGGACTAGTAGGCGATGAGCAGTTCTTC
CDR3: CASSRGLVGDEQFF
J: TRBJ2-1
D: TRBD2
V: TRBV7-3
size: -

DNA: TGTGCCAGCAGCTTAGCTGGACTAGCGGGGGGCCGGGATGAGCAGTTCTTC
CDR3: CASSLAGLAGGRDEQFF
J: TRBJ2-1
D: TRBD2
V: TRBV7-3
size: -

DNA: TGTGCCATCAGTGGAACGCCACTACGGGGCACAGATACGCAGTATTTT
CDR3: CAISGTPLRGTDTQYF
J: TRBJ2-3
D: -
V: TRBV10-3
size: once